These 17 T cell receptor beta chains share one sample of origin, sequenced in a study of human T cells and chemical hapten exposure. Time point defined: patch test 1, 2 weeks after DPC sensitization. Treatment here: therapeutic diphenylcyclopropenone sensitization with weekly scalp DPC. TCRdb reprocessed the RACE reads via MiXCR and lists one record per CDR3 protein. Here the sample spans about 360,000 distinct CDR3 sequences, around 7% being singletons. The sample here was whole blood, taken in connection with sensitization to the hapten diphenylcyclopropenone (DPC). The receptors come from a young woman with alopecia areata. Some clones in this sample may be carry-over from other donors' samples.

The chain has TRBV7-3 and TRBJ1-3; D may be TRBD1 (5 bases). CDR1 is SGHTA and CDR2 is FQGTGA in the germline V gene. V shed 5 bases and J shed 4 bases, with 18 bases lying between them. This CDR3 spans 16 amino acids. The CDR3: CASSPQGIGAGNTIYF. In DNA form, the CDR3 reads TGTGCCAGCAGCCCGCAGGGTATAGGCGCCGGAAACACCATATATTTT.

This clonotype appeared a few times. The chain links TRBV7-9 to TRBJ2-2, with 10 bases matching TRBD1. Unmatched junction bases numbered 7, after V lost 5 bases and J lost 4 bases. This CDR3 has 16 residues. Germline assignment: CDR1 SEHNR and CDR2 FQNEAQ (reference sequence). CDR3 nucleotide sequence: TGTGCCAGCAGCCGCACAGGGACAGGGGCCACCGGGGAGCTGTTTTTT. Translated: CASSRTGTGATGELFF. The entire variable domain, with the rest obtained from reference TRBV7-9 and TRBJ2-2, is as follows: DTGVSQNPRHKITKRGQNVTFRCDPISEHNRLYWYRQTLGQGPEFLTYFQNEAQLEKSRLLSDRFSAERPKGSFSTLEIQRTEQGDSAMYLCASSRTGTGATGELFFGEGSRLTVL.

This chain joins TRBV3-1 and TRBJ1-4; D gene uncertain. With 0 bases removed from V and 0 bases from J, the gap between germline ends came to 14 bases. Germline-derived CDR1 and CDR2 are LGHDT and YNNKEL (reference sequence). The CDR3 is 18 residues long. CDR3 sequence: CASSQESRTVATNEKLFF. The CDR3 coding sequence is TGTGCCAGCAGCCAAGAATCTAGGACGGTTGCAACTAATGAAAAACTGTTTTTT.

CDR3 in DNA: TGCAGTGCGCCATCCGGACAGGATGAAAAACTGTTTTTT. Translated: CSAPSGQDEKLFF. This chain joins TRBV20-1 and TRBJ1-4; 7 bases map to TRBD1. V lost 6 bases to trimming and J lost 6 bases; unmatched junction nucleotides: 7. The CDR3 runs to 13 residues. Germline CDR1 reads DFQATT; CDR2 reads SNEGSKA (reference sequence).

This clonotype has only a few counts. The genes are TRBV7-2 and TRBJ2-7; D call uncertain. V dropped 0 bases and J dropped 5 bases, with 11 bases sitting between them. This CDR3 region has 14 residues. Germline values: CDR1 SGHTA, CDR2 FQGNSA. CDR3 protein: CASSLALTAHEQYF. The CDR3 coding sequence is TGTGCCAGCAGCTTAGCTCTAACCGCCCACGAGCAGTACTTC.

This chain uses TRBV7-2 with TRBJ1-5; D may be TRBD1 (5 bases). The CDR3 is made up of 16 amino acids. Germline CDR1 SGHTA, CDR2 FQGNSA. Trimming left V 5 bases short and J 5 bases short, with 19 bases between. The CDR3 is CASSPSLYRRDQPQHF. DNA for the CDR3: TGTGCCAGCAGCCCCTCTCTTTACAGGCGGGATCAGCCCCAGCATTTT.

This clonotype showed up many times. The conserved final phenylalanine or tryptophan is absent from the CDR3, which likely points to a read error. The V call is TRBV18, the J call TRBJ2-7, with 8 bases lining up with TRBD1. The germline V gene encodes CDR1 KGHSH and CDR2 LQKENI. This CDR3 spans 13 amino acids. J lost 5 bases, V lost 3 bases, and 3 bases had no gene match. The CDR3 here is CASSPDRGHEQYS. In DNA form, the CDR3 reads TGTGCCAGCTCACCCGACAGGGGTCACGAGCAGTACTCC.

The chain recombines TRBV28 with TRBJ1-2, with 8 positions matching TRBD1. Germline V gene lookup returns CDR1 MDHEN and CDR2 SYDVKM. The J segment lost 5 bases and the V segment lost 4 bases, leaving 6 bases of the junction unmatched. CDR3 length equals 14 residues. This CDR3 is CASSSTGVTYGYTF. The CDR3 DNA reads TGTGCCAGCAGTTCGACAGGGGTAACTTATGGCTACACCTTC.

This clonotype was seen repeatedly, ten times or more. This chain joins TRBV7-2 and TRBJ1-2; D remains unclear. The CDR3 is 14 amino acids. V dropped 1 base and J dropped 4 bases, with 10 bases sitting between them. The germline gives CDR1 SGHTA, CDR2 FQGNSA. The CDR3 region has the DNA TGTGCCAGCAGCTTAGACTCAGTACGCTATGGCTACACCTTC. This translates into CASSLDSVRYGYTF.

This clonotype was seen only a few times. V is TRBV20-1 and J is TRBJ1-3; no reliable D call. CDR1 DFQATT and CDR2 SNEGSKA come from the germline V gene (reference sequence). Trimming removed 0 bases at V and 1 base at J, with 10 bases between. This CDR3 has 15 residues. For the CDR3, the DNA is TGCAGTGCTAGAGACACCTCTAAATCTGGAAACACCATATATTTT. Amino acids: CSARDTSKSGNTIYF.

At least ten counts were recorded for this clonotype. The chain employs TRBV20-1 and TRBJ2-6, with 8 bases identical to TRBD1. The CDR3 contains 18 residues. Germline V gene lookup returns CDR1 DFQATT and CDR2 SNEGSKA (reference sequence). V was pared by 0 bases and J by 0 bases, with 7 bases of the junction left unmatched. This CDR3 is CSARDGGTGVSGANVLTF. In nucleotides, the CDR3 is TGCAGTGCTAGAGATGGTGGGACAGGTGTCTCTGGGGCCAACGTCCTGACTTTC.

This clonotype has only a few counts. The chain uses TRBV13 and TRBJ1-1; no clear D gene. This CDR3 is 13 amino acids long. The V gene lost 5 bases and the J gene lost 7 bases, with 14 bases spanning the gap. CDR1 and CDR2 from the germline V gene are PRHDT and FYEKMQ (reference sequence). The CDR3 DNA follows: TGTGCCAGCAGCCTTCACCGGTCCGGTGAAGCTTTCTTT. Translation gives CASSLHRSGEAFF.

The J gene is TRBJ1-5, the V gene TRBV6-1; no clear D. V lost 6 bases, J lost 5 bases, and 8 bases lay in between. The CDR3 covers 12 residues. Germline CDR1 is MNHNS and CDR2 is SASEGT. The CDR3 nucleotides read TGTGCCAGCAGCTGGTGGGATCAGCCCCAGCATTTT. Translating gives CASSWWDQPQHF.

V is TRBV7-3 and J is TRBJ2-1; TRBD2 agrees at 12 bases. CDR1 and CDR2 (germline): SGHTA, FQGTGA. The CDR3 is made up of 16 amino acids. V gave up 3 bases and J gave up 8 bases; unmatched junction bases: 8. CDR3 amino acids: CASSLSSGGAADEQFF. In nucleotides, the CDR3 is TGTGCCAGCAGCTTGTCTAGCGGGGGGGCCGCCGATGAGCAGTTCTTC.

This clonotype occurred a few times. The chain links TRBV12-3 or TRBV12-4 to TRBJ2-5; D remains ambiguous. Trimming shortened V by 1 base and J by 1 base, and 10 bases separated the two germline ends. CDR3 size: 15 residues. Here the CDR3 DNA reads TGTGCCAGCAGTTTAGAAGGGCGCGCCCAAGAGACCCAGTACTTC. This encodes CASSLEGRAQETQYF.

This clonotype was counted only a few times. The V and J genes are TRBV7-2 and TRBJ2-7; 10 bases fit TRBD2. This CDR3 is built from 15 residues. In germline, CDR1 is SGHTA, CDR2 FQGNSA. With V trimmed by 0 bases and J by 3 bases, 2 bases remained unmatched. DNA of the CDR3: TGTGCCAGCAGCTTAGCACTAGCGGGGAGCTACGAGCAGTACTTC. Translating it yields CASSLALAGSYEQYF.

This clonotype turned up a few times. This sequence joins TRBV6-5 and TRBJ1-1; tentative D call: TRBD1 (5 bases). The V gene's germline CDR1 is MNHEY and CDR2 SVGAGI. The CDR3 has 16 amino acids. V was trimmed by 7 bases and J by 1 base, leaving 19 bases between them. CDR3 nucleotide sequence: TGTGCCAGCACCTTGGGGGGTGGGGGAGAGAACACTGAAGCTTTCTTT. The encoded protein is CASTLGGGGENTEAFF.